This T cell receptor (beta chain) was identified during a study of T cells after posttransplantation cyclophosphamide. Study-wide results and caveats: Recipient CMV seropositivity and CMV reactivation strongly tracked TRB clonality. Blood and skin or GI T cell repertoires showed limited TRB overlap. Later post-transplant blood repertoires were often dominated by donor CD8+ memory clones.

Treatment was busulfan-fludarabine conditioning, a marrow graft, and cyclophosphamide on days +3 and +4. This clone was counted ten times or more. Its matching antigen is unknown. TCRdb's copy holds only in-frame clones and misses some; the assay was immunoSEQ multiplex PCR. This sample comprises more than 2,500 clones, none seen once only. The CDR3 length is 13 residues. Germline-derived CDR1 and CDR2 are SGHTA and FQGNSA. Trimming took 6 bases from V and 2 from J, leaving 8 bases between them. Sequenced material: PBMCs, taken after allogeneic stem cell transplant with posttransplant cyclophosphamide. The chain carries TRBV7-2 and TRBJ1-5; D ambiguous. The sequence was collected from an older female patient who received an allogeneic stem cell transplant from a related donor and was CMV-positive. The T cells may partly be graft donor cells. As DNA, the CDR3 is TGTGCCAGCAGTCTAACAGGCAATCAGCCCCAGCATTTT. Protein product: CASSLTGNQPQHF.